Described below is a single T cell receptor beta chain sequence and its context. Per the original methods: Amplified reference gene primers provided the basis for estimating nucleated cell counts. The method was immunoSEQ multiplex PCR; TCRdb's version includes in-frame clones alone and lacks a portion of them. From that table come the V and J calls and clone size; the DNA was used to work out D and trimming. The sample comprises about 150,000 clones, 75% to 90% of which are singletons, and about 11% rests with the top ten. The source of the sample is a study of blood T cell repertoires in COVID-19. The wider study: Acute-phase and convalescent COVID-19 samples originated in the United States, Italy and Spain. In each case, the material was cDNA or gDNA derived from T cells, B-cell-depleted T cells, or PBMCs.

This CDR3 comprises 15 residues. V dropped 7 bases and J dropped 5; count of bases not matched to a gene: 11. Germline V gives CDR1 MNHEY, CDR2 SVGAGI. The receptor comes from a man between 60 and 75 years old with active or convalescent COVID-19. Specimen: peripheral blood. The rearrangement joins TRBV6-5 to TRBJ2-7, with 10 bases that match TRBD1. CDR3 bases: TGTGCCAGCAAAAGGGACAGGGGCAACCTAAACGAGCAGTACTTC. It codes for CASKRDRGNLNEQYF.